This is a list of T cell receptor beta chains from one sample in a study of breast tumors, draining lymph nodes, adjacent tissues. Each CDR3 protein gets one entry after TCRdb re-called the multiplex PCR reads with MiXCR. The table records 150,000 to 200,000 distinct CDR3 sequences, 33% of them present only once. The specimen was axillary lymph node tissue. These receptor sequences come from a female donor with breast cancer. Some clones in this sample may be carry-over from other donors' samples. Both conserved end residues are part of each CDR3. The D gene is left open where the match is weak. Size tells how often a clone was seen (once, few, many) or the class of an expanded clone, and some rows leave it out.

clone size | J gene | V gene | D gene | CDR3 protein | CDR3 DNA
many | TRBJ2-3 | TRBV7-9 | TRBD1 | CASSLGQFTDTQYF | TGTGCCAGCAGCCTGGGACAGTTCACAGATACGCAGTATTTT
- | TRBJ2-2 | TRBV20-1 | TRBD2 | CSASSGGNTGELFF | TGCAGTGCTAGTAGCGGGGGGAACACCGGGGAGCTGTTTTTT
many | TRBJ2-7 | TRBV2 | TRBD1 | CASSGYRDRAYNEQYF | TGTGCCAGCAGTGGATACCGGGACAGGGCTTACAACGAGCAGTACTTC
- | TRBJ2-7 | TRBV2 | - | CASRSGPYEQYF | TGTGCCAGCAGGAGTGGCCCCTACGAGCAGTACTTC
- | TRBJ1-5 | TRBV2 | - | CASSEHVGLYAGTNQPQHF | TGTGCCAGCAGTGAACATGTTGGGCTATATGCAGGGACCAATCAGCCCCAGCATTTT
- | TRBJ2-7 | TRBV6-6 | TRBD2 | CASKGPSGNQYEQYF | TGTGCCAGCAAGGGTCCTAGCGGGAACCAGTACGAGCAGTACTTC
many | TRBJ2-7 | TRBV29-1 | TRBD1 | CSATATGVYEQYF | TGCAGCGCGACGGCGACAGGGGTGTACGAGCAGTACTTC
many | TRBJ1-5 | TRBV6-1 | TRBD1 | CASSGDSYSNQPQHF | TGTGCCAGCAGTGGGGACAGCTATAGCAATCAGCCCCAGCATTTT
- | TRBJ1-1 | TRBV9 | - | CASSVDLRGTEAFF | TGTGCCAGCAGCGTGGACCTCCGAGGCACTGAAGCTTTCTTT
- | TRBJ2-7 | TRBV20-1 | TRBD2 | CSASGGLSGGFSYEQYF | TGCAGTGCTAGCGGGGGTCTTAGCGGGGGCTTCTCCTACGAGCAGTACTTC
many | TRBJ2-7 | TRBV6-2/TRBV6-3 | - | CASRSGRRSSYEQYF | TGTGCCAGCAGATCGGGACGGAGGAGCTCCTACGAGCAGTACTTC
once | TRBJ2-3 | TRBV29-1 | TRBD2 | CSHGLAGPGDTQYF | TGCAGCCACGGACTAGCGGGGCCAGGAGATACGCAGTATTTT
many | TRBJ2-3 | TRBV5-1 | - | CASSLFAGSSTDTQYF | TGCGCCAGCAGCTTGTTCGCGGGATCAAGCACAGATACGCAGTATTTT
- | TRBJ2-7 | TRBV14 | - | CASSQDVPYEQYF | TGTGCCAGCAGCCAGGACGTCCCCTACGAGCAGTACTTC
many | TRBJ2-1 | TRBV14 | TRBD2 | CASSPTGTMGWRFF | TGTGCCAGCAGCCCAACCGGGACTATGGGTTGGCGGTTCTTC
- | TRBJ2-1 | TRBV6-5 | - | CASREQGGNEQFF | TGTGCCAGCAGAGAGCAGGGGGGCAATGAGCAGTTCTTC
many | TRBJ1-5 | TRBV7-2 | - | CASGMGGRNQPQHF | TGTGCCAGCGGGATGGGGGGTAGGAATCAGCCCCAGCATTTT
- | TRBJ1-1 | TRBV7-9 | - | CASGLGAGNTEAFF | TGTGCCAGCGGCCTCGGGGCAGGGAACACTGAAGCTTTCTTT
- | TRBJ1-4 | TRBV20-1 | - | CSASSKDGAATNEKLFF | TGCAGTGCCAGTAGTAAGGACGGAGCCGCAACTAATGAAAAACTGTTTTTT
- | TRBJ2-5 | TRBV6-6 | - | CASSRSGTAQETQYF | TGCGCCAGCAGCCGAAGCGGGACAGCACAAGAGACCCAGTACTTC
many | TRBJ1-4 | TRBV10-2 | TRBD1 | CASSGGGREKLFF | TGCGCCAGCAGTGGAGGGGGCAGAGAAAAACTGTTTTTT
- | TRBJ1-6 | TRBV13 | - | CASSLGGNNSPLHF | TGTGCCAGCAGCTTAGGCGGGAATAATTCACCCCTCCACTTT
many | TRBJ2-3 | TRBV6-5 | - | CASRSRGGRTDTQYF | TGTGCCAGCAGATCCCGTGGGGGTAGGACAGATACGCAGTATTTT
many | TRBJ2-7 | TRBV30 | - | CAWSVGGIVYEQYF | TGTGCCTGGAGTGTCGGGGGTATCGTCTACGAGCAGTACTTC
- | TRBJ1-4 | TRBV4-1 | - | CASSQGGGPGGNEKLFF | TGCGCCAGCAGCCAAGGCGGGGGCCCCGGGGGTAATGAAAAACTGTTTTTT
many | TRBJ2-1 | TRBV4-1 | - | CASSQDLNLQGSRQFF | TGCGCCAGCAGCCAAGATCTAAATCTTCAGGGTTCGCGGCAGTTCTTC
many | TRBJ2-3 | TRBV7-9 | - | CASSLESAGRRTDTQYF | TGTGCCAGCAGCTTAGAAAGTGCGGGACGACGCACAGATACGCAGTATTTT
many | TRBJ1-2 | TRBV4-3 | - | CASSQGQSNYGYTF | TGCGCCAGCAGCCAAGGGCAGAGCAACTATGGCTACACCTTC
- | TRBJ2-5 | TRBV13 | TRBD2 | CASLKRDRQETQYF | TGTGCCAGCTTAAAGCGGGACCGGCAAGAGACCCAGTACTTC
many | TRBJ2-5 | TRBV5-8 | TRBD2 | CASSLELAEETQYF | TGTGCCAGCAGCTTGGAACTAGCGGAAGAGACCCAGTACTTC